One and the same sample provided the 16 T cell receptor beta chains below, sequenced in a study of STAT5B mutations in CD4+ large granular lymphocyte leukemia. The protocol was immunoSEQ multiplex PCR, while the TCRdb copy is restricted to in-frame clones and leaves out a portion. The sample includes about 33,000 clones, approximately 80% seen only once; the top ten take approximately 4%. The sequencing input was CD4+ T cells from blood buffy coats. These receptor sequences come from a human donor in good health.

The chain carries TRBV10-3 and TRBJ1-2; weak D call: TRBD1 (5 bases). Trimming left V 8 bases short and J 0 bases short, with 10 bases between. This CDR3 region has 13 residues. Germline V gives CDR1 ENHRY, CDR2 SYGVKD. The chain's CDR3 is CAIWDGANYGYTF. CDR3 nucleotide sequence: TGTGCCATCTGGGACGGAGCTAACTATGGCTACACCTTC.

CDR3 protein: CASSSGSGTVLYEQYF. DNA of the CDR3: TGTGCCAGTAGCAGCGGATCCGGGACGGTTTTGTACGAGCAGTACTTC. The V call is TRBV19, the J call TRBJ2-7; D assignment may be TRBD1 or TRBD2 (5 bases each). The CDR3 spans 16 residues. CDR1 LNHDA and CDR2 SQIVND come from the germline V gene (reference sequence). Trimming cost V 6 bases and J 4 bases, with 22 bases left between them.

This chain joins TRBV5-5 and TRBJ1-2; D possibly corresponds to TRBD1 (5 bases). V lost 3 bases and J 4 bases, leaving 10 bases between the germline ends. The CDR3 sequence is 13 residues long. Germline V gene lookup returns CDR1 SGHKS and CDR2 YYEKEE (reference sequence). In DNA, the CDR3 is TGTGCCAGCAGCTCCGGGACCCTCTATGGCTACACCTTC. Translated: CASSSGTLYGYTF.

This chain uses TRBV29-1 with TRBJ2-1; maybe TRBD2 (5 bases). Germline-derived CDR1 and CDR2 are SQVTM and ANQGSEA. CDR3 size: 13 residues. CDR3 sequence: CSGERIGYNEQFF. The DNA for the CDR3 is TGCAGTGGTGAGCGGATCGGCTACAATGAGCAGTTCTTC.

The chain carries TRBV7-2 and TRBJ2-5; D call uncertain. The last part of the DNA fits TRBJ2-7 better; the J call may be wrong. The germline V gene encodes CDR1 SGHTA and CDR2 FQGNSA. This CDR3 contains 14 residues. CDR3 sequence reads: CASSLAGKAYEQYF. CDR3 in DNA: TGTGCCAGCAGCTTAGCGGGAAAGGCCTACGAGCAGTACTTC.

The J gene is TRBJ2-5, the V gene TRBV7-9; 8 nucleotides agree with TRBD1. Looked up from germline, CDR1 is SEHNR and CDR2 is FQNEAQ (reference sequence). V lost 3 bases to trimming and J lost 1 base; unmatched junction nucleotides: 4. The length of the CDR3 is 15 residues. CDR3 coding DNA: TGTGCCAGCAGCTTCCAGGGGGCCTCCCAAGAGACCCAGTACTTC. Translation gives CASSFQGASQETQYF. The full variable domain, with the rest looked up from reference TRBV7-9 and TRBJ2-5, is DTGVSQNPRHKITKRGQNVTFRCDPISEHNRLYWYRQTLGQGPEFLTYFQNEAQLEKSRLLSDRFSAERPKGSFSTLEIQRTEQGDSAMYLCASSFQGASQETQYFGPGTRLLVL.

The V call is TRBV9, the J call TRBJ2-1, with 9 nucleotides matching TRBD2. Germline lookup yields CDR1 SGDLS and CDR2 YYNGEE. The CDR3 contains 15 residues. Trimming took 3 bases from V and 1 from J; bases not matched to a gene: 2. Written as DNA, the CDR3 is TGTGCCAGCAGCGCTACTAGCGGGTCCTACAATGAGCAGTTCTTC. Translation: CASSATSGSYNEQFF.

CDR3: CASRTAHGAPSGYYEQYF. DNA for the CDR3: TGTGCCAGTAGGACGGCTCACGGGGCCCCTTCGGGGTACTACGAGCAGTACTTC. V gene TRBV19 combines with J gene TRBJ2-7, with D perhaps assigned TRBD1 or TRBD2 (5 bases each). The ends were cut back, 6 bases at V and 3 bases at J, with 27 bases in the middle. The CDR3 extends over 18 amino acids. Germline assignment: CDR1 LNHDA and CDR2 SQIVND (reference sequence). Together with reference TRBV19 and TRBJ2-7, the CDR3 gives the full variable domain: DGGITQSPKYLFRKEGQNVTLSCEQNLNHDAMYWYRQDPGQGLRLIYYSQIVNDFQKGDIAEGYSVSREKKESFPLTVTSAQKNPTAFYLCASRTAHGAPSGYYEQYFGPGTRLTVT.

The sample holds a few counts of this clone. This rearrangement joins TRBV6-5 to TRBJ1-5; D is possibly TRBD1 (6 bases). The length of the CDR3 is 15 residues. Looked up from germline, CDR1 is MNHEY and CDR2 is SVGAGI. V was cut by 6 bases and J by 2 bases, with 14 bases left in between. DNA for the CDR3: TGTGCCAGCAGCCAAGGGGGGGGCGGCAATCAGCCCCAGCATTTT. Protein product: CASSQGGGGNQPQHF.

CDR3 coding DNA: TGTGCCAGCAGCTCCGGGACTAGCGGAGACAATGAGCAGTTCTTC. Protein product: CASSSGTSGDNEQFF. V usage is TRBV11-1 and J usage is TRBJ2-1; 11 positions agree with TRBD2. The CDR3 is 15 residues long. V lost 4 bases to trimming and J lost 5 bases; unmatched junction nucleotides: 4. From germline, CDR1 is SGHAT and CDR2 FQDESV (reference sequence).

This chain uses TRBV6-6 with TRBJ2-3; 9 bases match TRBD2. With 6 bases clipped from V and 4 bases from J, the junction kept 11 bases outside the gene matches. Germline lookup yields CDR1 MNHNY and CDR2 SVGAGI (reference sequence). CDR3 size: 16 residues. CDR3 amino acids: CASRSGTSRLADTQYF. The CDR3 DNA is TGTGCCAGCAGGTCCGGGACTAGCAGGCTTGCAGATACGCAGTATTTT.

The CDR3 is CASSLFGGGSGYTF. For the CDR3, the DNA is TGTGCCAGCAGTTTATTCGGAGGGGGCAGTGGCTACACCTTC. V is TRBV27 and J is TRBJ1-2; 7 nucleotides line up with TRBD1. CDR3 length: 14 residues. The germline V gene encodes CDR1 MNHEY and CDR2 SMNVEV (reference sequence). V gave up 1 base and J gave up 7 bases; unmatched junction bases: 6.

The chain employs TRBV27 and TRBJ2-4; TRBD1 might be the D (6 bases). There are 14 residues in the CDR3. Germline assignment: CDR1 MNHEY and CDR2 SMNVEV (reference sequence). V lost 5 bases, J lost 3 bases, and 11 bases lay in between. CDR3: CASSPGQYKNIQYF. The CDR3 nucleotides are TGTGCCAGCAGTCCGGGACAATACAAAAACATTCAGTACTTC.

The genes are TRBV5-1 and TRBJ2-1; weak D call: TRBD2 (5 bases). V dropped 4 bases and J dropped 7 bases, with 12 bases sitting between them. This CDR3 is 13 amino acids long. Germline-derived CDR1 and CDR2 are SGHRS and YFSETQ. The CDR3 sequence is CASSVEGVNEQFF. CDR3 nucleotide sequence: TGCGCCAGCAGCGTTGAGGGAGTTAATGAGCAGTTCTTC.

The chain uses TRBV9 and TRBJ2-3, with 10 bases that match TRBD2. V dropped 3 bases and J dropped 1; count of bases not matched to a gene: 2. Germline CDR1 SGDLS, CDR2 YYNGEE. CDR3 length equals 15 residues. The CDR3 DNA is TGTGCCAGCAGCGGAGGGACTAGCGGCACAGATACGCAGTATTTT. It translates to CASSGGTSGTDTQYF.

The gene calls are TRBV6-1 and TRBJ2-3; D remains unclear. Germline lookup yields CDR1 MNHNS and CDR2 SASEGT. The CDR3 loop spans 15 amino acids. With 3 bases removed from V and 3 bases from J, the gap between germline ends came to 13 bases. The CDR3 DNA is TGTGCCAGCAGTGAGATGGCGATGGGGACAGATACGCAGTATTTT. Protein product: CASSEMAMGTDTQYF.